This T cell receptor (beta chain) was sequenced in a study of Tregs in tolerant kidney transplant recipients. The CDR3 is 16 residues long. The germline V and J ends were trimmed by 2 bases and 4 bases, with 15 bases remaining between them. Germline CDR1 is MRHNA and CDR2 is SNTAGT. The repertoire was sequenced with immunoSEQ multiplex PCR; TCRdb's copy has only in-frame clones and lacks some. The sample has tens of thousands of clones, just over 90% seen once; the top ten hold roughly 4.3%. The sequenced material came from CD8+ T cells from blood. The chain is built from TRBV6-4 and TRBJ2-1, with D tentatively TRBD2 (5 bases). The clonotype originates from a human donor in good health. The CDR3 protein is CASSDLTSGSYNEQFF. CDR3 sequence (DNA): TGTGCCAGCAGTGACCTCACTAGTGGGTCGTACAATGAGCAGTTCTTC.